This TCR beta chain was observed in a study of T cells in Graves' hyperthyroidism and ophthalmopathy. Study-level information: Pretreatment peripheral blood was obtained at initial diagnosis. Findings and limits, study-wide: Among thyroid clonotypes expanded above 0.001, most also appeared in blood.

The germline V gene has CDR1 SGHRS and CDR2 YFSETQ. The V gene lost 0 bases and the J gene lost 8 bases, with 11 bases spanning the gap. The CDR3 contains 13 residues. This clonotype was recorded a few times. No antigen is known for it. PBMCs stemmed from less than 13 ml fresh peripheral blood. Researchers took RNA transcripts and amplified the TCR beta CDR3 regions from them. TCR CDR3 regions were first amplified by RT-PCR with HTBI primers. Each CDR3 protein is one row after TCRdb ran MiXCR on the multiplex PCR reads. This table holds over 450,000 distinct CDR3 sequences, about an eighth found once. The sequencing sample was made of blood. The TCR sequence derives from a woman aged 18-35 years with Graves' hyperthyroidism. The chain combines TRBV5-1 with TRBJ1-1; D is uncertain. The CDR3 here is CASSLAGRIEAFF. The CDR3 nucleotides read TGCGCCAGCAGCTTGGCCGGACGGATCGAAGCTTTCTTT.